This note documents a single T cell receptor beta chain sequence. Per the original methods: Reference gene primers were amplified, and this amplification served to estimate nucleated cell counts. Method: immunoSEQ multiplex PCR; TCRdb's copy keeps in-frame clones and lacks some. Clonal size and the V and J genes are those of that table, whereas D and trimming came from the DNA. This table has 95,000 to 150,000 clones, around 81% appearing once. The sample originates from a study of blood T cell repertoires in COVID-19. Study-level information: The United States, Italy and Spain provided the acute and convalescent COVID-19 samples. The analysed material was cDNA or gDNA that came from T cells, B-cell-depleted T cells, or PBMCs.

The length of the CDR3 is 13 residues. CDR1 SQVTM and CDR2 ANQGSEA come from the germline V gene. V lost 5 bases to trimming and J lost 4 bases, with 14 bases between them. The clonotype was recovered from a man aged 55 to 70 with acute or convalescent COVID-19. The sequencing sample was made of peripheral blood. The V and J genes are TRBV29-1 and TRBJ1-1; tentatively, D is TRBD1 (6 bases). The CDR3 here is CSVNRDIRTEAFF. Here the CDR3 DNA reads TGCAGCGTTAACCGGGACATCCGCACTGAAGCTTTCTTT.